This T cell receptor (beta chain) emerged from a study of identical twins. Findings and caveats of the study: Findings came from cross-sectional statistics, without long-term follow-up of donors.

This clonotype was counted ten times or more. Its cognate antigen is unknown. From germline, CDR1 is SGHTA and CDR2 FQGNSA. The length of the CDR3 is 16 residues. Trimming left V 5 bases short and J 1 base short, with 17 bases between. A universal primer site was created by template switching, with the cDNA bearing unique molecular identifiers. MiXCR was run by TCRdb on the 5' RACE reads, yielding one entry per CDR3 protein. The table lists 400,000 to 550,000 distinct CDR3 sequences, approximately 14% of them singletons. These data also formed part of another study, on yellow fever vaccine responses in identical twins.

The clonotype comes from a woman between 18 and 29 years old in good health. V gene TRBV7-2 combines with J gene TRBJ2-5, with D tentatively TRBD1 (5 bases). The specimen sequenced was CD4+ T cells sorted from blood. Here the CDR3 DNA reads TGTGCCAGCAGCGCCAGGGCTCGATCAATCCAAGAGACCCAGTACTTC. It specifies CASSARARSIQETQYF.